This T cell receptor (beta chain) was identified in a study of beta chain features in type 1 diabetes. With respect to this clone: Its target is not known.

CDR3 size: 14 residues. The study, taken as a whole, reports: Within the patient group, naive, central memory and Treg TCRB repertoires appeared more similar to each other than within healthy donors.

TCRB transcripts that were expressed got sequenced, as all of the isolated RNA had been reverse transcribed. Data came from immunoSEQ multiplex PCR; TCRdb stores just in-frame clones and leaves some out. Here the sample spans hundreds of thousands of clones, roughly 16% being singletons. What was sequenced was naive CD4+ T cells from blood. This receptor was taken from a man aged 18 to 29 in good health. V gene TRBV21-1 combines with J gene TRBJ1-2; the table names TRBD1, a call not compared with the DNA. TRBV21-1 is an annotated pseudogene. CDR3 protein: CASSKRTGRYGYTF. CDR3 in DNA: TGTGCCAGCAGCAAAAGGACAGGGCGCTATGGCTACACCTTC.